This T cell receptor (beta chain) was obtained from a study of graft-versus-host responses after intestinal transplantation. V trimming: 4 bases; J trimming: 5 bases; junction bases outside the gene matches: 7. Germline V lookup: CDR1 SNHLY, CDR2 FYNNEI. The CDR3 spans 14 residues. About this clone: Its antigen is not identified.

General study points: Recipient marrow held GvH clones, some first seen in ileum or blood.

The data were produced by immunoSEQ multiplex PCR, yet TCRdb's version contains in-frame clones alone and is incomplete. Of some 140,000 clones listed, around nine tenths are singletons. The J gene is TRBJ2-5, the V gene TRBV2; 7 positions agree with TRBD1. Sequencing was performed on unstimulated CD4+ T cells sorted from spleen or lymph node cells, taken before intestinal transplant. The sequence was collected from a human donor who received an intestinal transplant. The CDR3 region is CASSAQGIEETQYF. Here the CDR3 DNA reads TGTGCCAGCAGTGCACAGGGGATCGAGGAGACCCAGTACTTC.